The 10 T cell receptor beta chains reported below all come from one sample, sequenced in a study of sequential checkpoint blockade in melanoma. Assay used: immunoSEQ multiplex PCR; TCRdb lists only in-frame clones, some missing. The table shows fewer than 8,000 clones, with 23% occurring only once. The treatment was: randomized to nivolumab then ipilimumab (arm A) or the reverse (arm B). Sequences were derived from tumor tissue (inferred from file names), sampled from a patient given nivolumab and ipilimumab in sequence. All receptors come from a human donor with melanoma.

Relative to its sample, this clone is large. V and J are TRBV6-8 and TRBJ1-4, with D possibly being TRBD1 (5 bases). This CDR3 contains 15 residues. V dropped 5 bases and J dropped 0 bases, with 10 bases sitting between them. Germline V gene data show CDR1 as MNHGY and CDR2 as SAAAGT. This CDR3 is CASSERGATNEKLFF. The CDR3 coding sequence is TGTGCCAGCAGTGAGCGGGGGGCAACTAATGAAAAACTGTTTTTT.

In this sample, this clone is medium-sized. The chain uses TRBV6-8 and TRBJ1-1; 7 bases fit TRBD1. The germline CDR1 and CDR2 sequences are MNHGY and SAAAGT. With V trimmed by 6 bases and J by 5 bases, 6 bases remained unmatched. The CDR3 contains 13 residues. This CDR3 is CASSQGGGTEAFF. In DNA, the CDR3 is TGTGCCAGCAGCCAGGGGGGGGGAACTGAAGCTTTCTTT.

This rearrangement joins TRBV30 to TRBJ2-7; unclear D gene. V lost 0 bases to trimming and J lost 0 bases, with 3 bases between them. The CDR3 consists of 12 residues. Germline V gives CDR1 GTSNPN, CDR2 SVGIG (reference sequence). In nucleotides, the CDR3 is TGTGCCTGGAGTGTCATCTCCTACGAGCAGTACTTC. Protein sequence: CAWSVISYEQYF.

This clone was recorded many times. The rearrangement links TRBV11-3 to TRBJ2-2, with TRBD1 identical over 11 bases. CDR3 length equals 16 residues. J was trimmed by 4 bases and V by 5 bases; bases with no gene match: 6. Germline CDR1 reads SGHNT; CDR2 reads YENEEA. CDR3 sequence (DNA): TGTGCCAGCAGCATCGGACAGGGGGCCGGCACCGGGGAGCTGTTTTTT. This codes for CASSIGQGAGTGELFF.

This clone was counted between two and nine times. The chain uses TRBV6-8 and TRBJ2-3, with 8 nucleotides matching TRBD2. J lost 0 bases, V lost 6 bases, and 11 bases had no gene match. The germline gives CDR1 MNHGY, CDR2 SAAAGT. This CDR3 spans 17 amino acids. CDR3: CASSRPERGISTDTQYF. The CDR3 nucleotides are TGTGCCAGCAGCCGCCCGGAGCGGGGGATTAGCACAGATACGCAGTATTTT.

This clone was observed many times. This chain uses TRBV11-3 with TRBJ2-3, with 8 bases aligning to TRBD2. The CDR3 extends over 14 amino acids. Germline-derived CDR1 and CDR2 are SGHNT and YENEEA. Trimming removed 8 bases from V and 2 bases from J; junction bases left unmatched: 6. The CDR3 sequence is CASVRGLDTDTQYF. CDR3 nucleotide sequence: TGTGCCAGCGTCCGGGGACTAGACACAGATACGCAGTATTTT.

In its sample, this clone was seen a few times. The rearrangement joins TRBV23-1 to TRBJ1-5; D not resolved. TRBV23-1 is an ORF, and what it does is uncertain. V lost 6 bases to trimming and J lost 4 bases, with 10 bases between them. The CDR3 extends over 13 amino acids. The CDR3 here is CASSFGENQPQHF. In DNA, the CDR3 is TGCGCCAGCAGCTTCGGGGAGAATCAGCCCCAGCATTTT.

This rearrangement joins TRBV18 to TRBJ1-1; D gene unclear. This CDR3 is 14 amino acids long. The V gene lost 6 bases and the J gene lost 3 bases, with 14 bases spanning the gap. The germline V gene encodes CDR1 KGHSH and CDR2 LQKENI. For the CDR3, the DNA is TGTGCCAGCTCGTTCCAGTCTTGGGACACTGAAGCTTTCTTT. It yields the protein CASSFQSWDTEAFF.

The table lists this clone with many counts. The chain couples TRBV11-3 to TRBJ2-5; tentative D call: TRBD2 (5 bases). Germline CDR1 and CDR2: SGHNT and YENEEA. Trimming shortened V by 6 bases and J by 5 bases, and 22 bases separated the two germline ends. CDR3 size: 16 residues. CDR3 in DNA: TGTGCCAGCAGACCTGGTGGGAGTCCGAAGGGCGAGACCCAGTACTTC. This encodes CASRPGGSPKGETQYF.

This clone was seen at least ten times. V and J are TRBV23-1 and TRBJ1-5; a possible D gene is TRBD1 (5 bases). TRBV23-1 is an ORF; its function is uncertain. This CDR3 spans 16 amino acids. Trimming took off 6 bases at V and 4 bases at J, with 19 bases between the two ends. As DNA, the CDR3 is TGCGCCAGCAGCCAAGGGCAGGGTTGGCCAAATCAGCCCCAGCATTTT. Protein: CASSQGQGWPNQPQHF.